Listed below are T cell receptor beta chains from one sample, sequenced in a study of cytomegalovirus exposure and HLA in healthy donors. Repertoires were generated with immunoSEQ multiplex PCR, while TCRdb's copy carries only in-frame clones and drops some. The sample has tens of thousands of clones, approximately 84% seen once; the top ten hold roughly 1.2%. Sequencing was performed on PBMCs. These receptors originate from a girl aged 2 to 10 in good health and CMV-seropositive. The CDR3 runs from the conserved cysteine through the conserved F or W. A D gene is named only where the DNA matches it firmly. Rows give clone size only sometimes, using once, few, many, or a class for an expanded clone.

>TRBJ1-5|.|TRBV6-5|.
CASSYSRQTNQPQHF
TGTGCCAGCAGTTACTCTCGACAGACTAATCAGCCCCAGCATTTT
>TRBJ1-4|.|TRBV30|TRBD1
CAWRGAGTGAEKLFF
TGTGCCTGGAGGGGCGCCGGGACAGGGGCTGAAAAACTGTTTTTT
>TRBJ1-1|few|TRBV5-6|.
CASSQGPVNTEAFF
TGTGCCAGCAGCCAGGGCCCGGTGAACACTGAAGCTTTCTTT
>TRBJ2-2|.|TRBV5-1|TRBD1
CASSLVAGGTGELFF
TGCGCCAGCAGCTTGGTGGCAGGGGGCACCGGGGAGCTGTTTTTT
>TRBJ2-6|once|TRBV5-1|.
CASSPRDTYISGANVLTF
TGCGCCAGCAGCCCCCGGGACACCTACATCTCTGGGGCCAACGTCCTGACTTTC
>TRBJ2-7|.|TRBV11-2|.
CASSLAPHTGYEQYF
TGTGCCAGCAGCTTAGCTCCCCATACAGGCTACGAGCAGTACTTC
>TRBJ1-1|.|TRBV19|.
CASSIRGNTEAFF
TGTGCCAGTAGTATCAGGGGGAACACTGAAGCTTTCTTT
>TRBJ1-1|.|TRBV7-9|.
CASSSSGLTEAFF
TGTGCCAGCAGTTCCTCAGGGTTGACTGAAGCTTTCTTT
>TRBJ2-1|few|TRBV25-1|TRBD2
CASRSGVSSYNEQFF
TGTGCCAGCAGGAGCGGGGTGAGCTCCTACAATGAGCAGTTCTTC
>TRBJ1-5|once|TRBV7-9|TRBD1
CASSLVRTGGGNQPQHF
TGTGCCAGCAGCTTAGTCCGGACAGGAGGTGGCAATCAGCCCCAGCATTTT
>TRBJ2-1|.|TRBV19|.
CASSIDGGNNEQFF
TGTGCCAGTAGTATAGATGGGGGGAACAATGAGCAGTTCTTC
>TRBJ2-3|.|TRBV7-9|.
CASSPTPQFRSADTQYF
TGTGCCAGCAGCCCAACCCCCCAATTTCGTAGCGCAGATACGCAGTATTTT
>TRBJ1-2|.|TRBV19|.
CASRETGDYGYTF
TGTGCCAGTAGAGAGACAGGAGACTATGGCTACACCTTC
>TRBJ1-5|.|TRBV4-3|.
CASSQETGDQPQHF
TGCGCCAGCAGCCAAGAAACAGGAGATCAGCCCCAGCATTTT
>TRBJ1-5|.|TRBV6-5|.
CASSDHRYNQPQHF
TGTGCCAGCAGCGATCACAGATACAATCAGCCCCAGCATTTT
>TRBJ2-5|.|TRBV30|.
CAIYQETQYF
TGTGCCATATATCAAGAGACCCAGTACTTC
>TRBJ2-7|.|TRBV28|.
CASSYRDYYYEQYF
TGTGCCAGCAGTTATCGAGACTACTACTACGAGCAGTACTTC
>TRBJ2-7|.|TRBV10-1|.
CASTPGVGSSYEQYF
TGCGCCAGCACGCCGGGAGTGGGAAGCTCCTACGAGCAGTACTTC
>TRBJ2-7|.|TRBV5-1|TRBD1
CASRGGVRGDDEQYF
TGCGCCAGCAGAGGGGGCGTGAGGGGAGACGACGAGCAGTACTTC
>TRBJ2-1|.|TRBV4-1|TRBD2
CASRDLAGANNEQFF
TGCGCCAGCAGGGACCTAGCGGGAGCAAACAATGAGCAGTTCTTC
>TRBJ2-3|.|TRBV7-3|TRBD2
CASSSSGRVSDTQYF
TGTGCCAGCAGCTCCAGCGGGAGGGTATCAGATACGCAGTATTTT
>TRBJ2-3|.|TRBV28|.
CASSRQRGTQYF
TGTGCCAGCAGTCGCCAGCGTGGGACGCAGTATTTT
>TRBJ1-5|few|TRBV6-1|.
CASSDDWADSNQPQHF
TGTGCCAGCAGTGATGATTGGGCAGATAGCAATCAGCCCCAGCATTTT
>TRBJ2-1|.|TRBV11-1|.
CASSLTVNNEQFF
TGTGCCAGCAGCCTCACGGTAAACAATGAGCAGTTCTTC
>TRBJ1-5|.|TRBV28|.
CASSSTGFDSQPQHF
TGTGCCAGCAGCTCGACAGGCTTCGACTCTCAGCCCCAGCATTTT
>TRBJ1-1|.|TRBV2|.
CASSVSGANTEAFF
TGTGCCAGCAGTGTTTCAGGGGCCAACACTGAAGCTTTCTTT
>TRBJ1-2|few|TRBV19|.
CATLDRANYGYTF
TGTGCCACCCTGGACAGAGCTAACTATGGCTACACCTTC
>TRBJ2-3|.|TRBV19|TRBD1
CASSMLRGQGTDTQYF
TGTGCCAGTAGTATGCTTAGGGGGCAGGGCACAGATACGCAGTATTTT
>TRBJ2-2|.|TRBV6-1|.
CASSETLWGDTGELFF
TGTGCCAGCAGTGAAACGTTATGGGGGGACACCGGGGAGCTGTTTTTT
>TRBJ2-3|.|TRBV6-1|TRBD2
CASSGIAGAADTQYF
TGTGCCAGCAGTGGTATAGCGGGAGCAGCAGATACGCAGTATTTT
>TRBJ1-5|.|TRBV27|.
CASSLSSGVGTSIQPQHF
TGTGCCAGCAGTTTAAGTTCAGGGGTTGGAACCTCTATTCAGCCCCAGCATTTT
>TRBJ1-1|.|TRBV5-4|.
CASSPGTSTNTEAFF
TGTGCCAGCAGCCCGGGGACATCCACGAACACTGAAGCTTTCTTT
>TRBJ2-7|.|TRBV7-8|.
CASSFGVGPSYEQYF
TGTGCCAGCAGCTTCGGGGTAGGCCCTTCCTACGAGCAGTACTTC
>TRBJ2-5|.|TRBV6-1|.
CATKQVYQETQYF
TGTGCCACCAAACAAGTGTACCAAGAGACCCAGTACTTC
>TRBJ1-4|.|TRBV28|TRBD1
CASSLSGTGVGKLFF
TGTGCCAGCAGTTTATCGGGGACAGGGGTTGGAAAACTGTTTTTT
>TRBJ2-1|once|TRBV5-1|TRBD2
CASSSGLAAYNEQFF
TGCGCCAGCAGCTCGGGACTAGCGGCCTACAATGAGCAGTTCTTC
>TRBJ2-5|.|TRBV27|.
CASTSLTGAQYF
TGTGCCAGCACCTCTCTAACGGGGGCCCAGTACTTC
>TRBJ2-7|.|TRBV27|TRBD2
CASSQREEGEQYF
TGTGCCAGCAGTCAGCGGGAGGAGGGCGAGCAGTACTTC
>TRBJ1-1|.|TRBV5-6|.
CASSSGFTEAFF
TGTGCCAGCAGCTCAGGGTTCACTGAAGCTTTCTTT
>TRBJ2-5|.|TRBV7-2|TRBD1
CASSKTGVATQYF
TGTGCCAGCAGCAAGACAGGGGTGGCGACCCAGTACTTC
>TRBJ1-1|few|TRBV7-9|.
CASSLRIMNTEAFF
TGTGCCAGCAGCCTACGAATCATGAACACTGAAGCTTTCTTT